The subject of this entry is one T cell receptor beta chain. A single count supports this clonotype. Its antigen specificity is not known. A read error may explain this, as a much larger clone is one base away. This specimen belongs to a study of immune aging and cytomegalovirus after organ transplant (dated by TCRdb to 2020 to 2022). About the study as a whole: All transplant recipients received three-drug immunosuppression with prednisone, tacrolimus, and mycophenolate. Results and caveats for the whole study, not just this receptor: Following viremia, aged-phenotype cells rose post-transplant in clones of any size, with the rise occurring earlier in large clones (days 200-264) than in small clones. A larger share of large clones was made up of TEMRA cells, and in the seven largest clones (over 1,900 cells) aged and TEMRA cells were gained while TCM cells were lost. CD57 was not measured in the sequencing data, so a conservative gene-based aging definition was used instead.

The receptor library was made with single-cell sequencing. The sequencer listed for this sample is Illumina NovaSeq 6000. The BD Rhapsody Targeted mRNA and AbSeq Reagent Kit, in a microwell format, was used for cell capture and library preparation. Libraries covered TCR, sample tags, AbSeq, and targeted mRNA from the Human T-Cell Expression Panel plus custom TOX and TOX2 primers. Sequencing of the libraries was performed on an Illumina NovaSeq. Turning to the authors' computational methods: The analysis covered roughly 9,800 cells in total, of which some 6,900 were CD8 T cells and around 4,900 were CD8 T cells with an identifiable TCR CDR3. The BD Rhapsody Targeted Analysis Pipeline, including V(D)J processing, was run on the Seven Bridges Genomics platform to process the raw data. Quality control, Sample Tag demultiplexing with Lex-BDSMK, clone identification with VDJ Explorer, and Seurat clustering were all done in SeqGeq 1.6.0. A clone was considered non-expanded if it made up <1% of CD8 T cells, and considered a clonal expansion if it made up >2.5% of the sample. TCRdb itself trimmed the public reads at Q25 with fastp, ran MiXCR and retained productive beta chains. Rows matching on CDR3 protein sequence are summarized as one entry with the most common DNA and genes. The V and J calls reflect TCRdb's pipeline rather than the authors' work. The sample table contains about 20,000 distinct CDR3 sequences; only one count was recorded for 36% of them. Together, the top ten hold 20% to 30% of the sample.

CDR1 is given as DFQATT and CDR2 as SNEGSKA, both from the germline V gene (reference sequence). The germline V and J ends show losses of 4 bases and 0 bases respectively, and no gene match explains 10 bases of the junction. The CDR3 numbers 17 residues from cysteine through phenylalanine. Of the read, only the CDR3 DNA is kept; its 51 bases are in frame from base 1. The time point tag for this specimen amounts to: five sample-tagged time points from pre-transplant (day -1) to day 368 post-transplant, pooled. After thawing, PBMC were stimulated with a CMV IE-1 overlapping peptide library for more than 9 hours, with no transport inhibitors added. After thawing, cells rested overnight before stimulation in R10 medium with CD28/CD49d costimulation. The IE-1 peptide library was made up of 15-amino-acid peptides, each overlapping by 11 amino acids. Each time point was barcoded using BD Single-Cell Multiplexing Kit Sample Tags, after which the barcoded samples were pooled and stained with oligo-conjugated anti-CD45RA plus sorting antibodies. A BD FACSAria III was used to sort CMV-responsive CD8+CD137+ and CD4+CD154+ T cells at 4-way purity. Blood was drawn into EDTA vacutainers and was processed by Ficoll gradient within 1-24 hours.

This TCR came from a female donor who had a heart transplant and CMV viremia. Here the sequenced sample was CMV peptide-activated CD4+ and CD8+ T cells sorted from blood, taken at five time points, pooled. The cell subset or site label of this sample denotes: sorted CD8+CD137+ and CD4+CD154+ T cells after about 12 h CMV IE-1 peptide stimulation. The rearrangement combines TRBV20-1 with TRBJ2-3, with TRBD2 matching 10 junction bases. The DNA reads as follows: TGCAGTGCTAAAGGGCTAGCGGGGGAAACTAGCACAGATACGCAGTATTTT. Translated, it reads CSAKGLAGETSTDTQYF.